The clone carrying this TCR beta chain was counted only a few times. Its specificity is unknown. This specimen belongs to a study of identical twins. Template switching created a universal primer site, and the cDNA included unique molecular identifiers. MiXCR was run by TCRdb on the 5' RACE reads, yielding one entry per CDR3 protein. The table has 420,000 or so distinct CDR3 sequences, around 20% seen once; the top ten hold roughly an eighth. Regarding the study as a whole: Analyses of zero insertions could be partly confounded by invariant MAIT and iNKT cells.

CDR1 is MNHNS, CDR2 SASEGT, per germline. The V and J ends lost 6 bases and 2 bases respectively, with 23 bases between them. This CDR3 is 18 amino acids long. The sequencing input was naive T cells sorted from blood. This TCR was sampled from a middle-aged man in good health. This sequence joins TRBV6-1 and TRBJ1-5; maybe TRBD1 (5 bases). CDR3: CASRGKPGLNLRNQPQHF. CDR3 nucleotide sequence: TGTGCCAGCAGGGGCAAACCGGGACTCAATTTGCGCAATCAGCCCCAGCATTTT.